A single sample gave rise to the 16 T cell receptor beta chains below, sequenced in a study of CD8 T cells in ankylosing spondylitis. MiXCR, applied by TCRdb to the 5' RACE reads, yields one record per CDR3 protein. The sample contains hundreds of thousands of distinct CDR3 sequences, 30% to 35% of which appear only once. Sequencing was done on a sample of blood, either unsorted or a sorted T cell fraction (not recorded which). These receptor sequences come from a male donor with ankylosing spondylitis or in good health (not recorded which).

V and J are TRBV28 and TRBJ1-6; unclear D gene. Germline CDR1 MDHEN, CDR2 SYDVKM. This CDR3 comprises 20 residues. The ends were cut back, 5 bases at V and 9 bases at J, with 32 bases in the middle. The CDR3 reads CASSPSAVVTIPLGSSPLHF. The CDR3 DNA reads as TGTGCCAGCAGTCCATCCGCGGTTGTGACAATCCCATTGGGGAGTTCACCCCTCCACTTT.

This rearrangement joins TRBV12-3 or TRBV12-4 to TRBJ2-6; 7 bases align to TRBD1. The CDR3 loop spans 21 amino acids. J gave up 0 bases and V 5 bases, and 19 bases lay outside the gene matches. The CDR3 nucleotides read TGTGCCAGCAGTCTAATGGCCTTTGAGGGACAGTGGAGCTCTGGGGCCAACGTCCTGACTTTC. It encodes CASSLMAFEGQWSSGANVLTF.

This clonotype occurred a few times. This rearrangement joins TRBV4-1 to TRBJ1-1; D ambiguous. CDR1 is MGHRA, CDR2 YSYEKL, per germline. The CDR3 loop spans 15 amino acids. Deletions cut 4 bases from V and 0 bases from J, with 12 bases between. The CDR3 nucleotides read TGCGCCAGCAGCCCCCGTGGCAGCATGAACACTGAAGCTTTCTTT. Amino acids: CASSPRGSMNTEAFF.

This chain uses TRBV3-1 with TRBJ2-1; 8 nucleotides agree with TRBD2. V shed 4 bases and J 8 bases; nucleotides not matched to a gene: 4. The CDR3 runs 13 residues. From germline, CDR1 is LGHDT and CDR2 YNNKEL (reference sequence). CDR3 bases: TGTGCCAGCAGCCCGGGACTAGTTGATGAGCAGTTCTTC. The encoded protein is CASSPGLVDEQFF.

CDR3 DNA: TGTGCCAGCAGTTTCGGGCTGGGAGTCAATGAAAAACTGTTTTTT. Its translation: CASSFGLGVNEKLFF. The chain links TRBV12-3 or TRBV12-4 to TRBJ1-4; no clear D. The CDR3 contains 15 residues. Trimming left V 3 bases short and J 5 bases short, with 13 bases between.

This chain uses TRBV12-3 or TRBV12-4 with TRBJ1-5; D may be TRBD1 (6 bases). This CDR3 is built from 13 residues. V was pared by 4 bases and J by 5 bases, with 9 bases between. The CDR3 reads CASSSGVDQPQHF. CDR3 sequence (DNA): TGTGCCAGCAGTTCAGGGGTGGATCAGCCCCAGCATTTT.

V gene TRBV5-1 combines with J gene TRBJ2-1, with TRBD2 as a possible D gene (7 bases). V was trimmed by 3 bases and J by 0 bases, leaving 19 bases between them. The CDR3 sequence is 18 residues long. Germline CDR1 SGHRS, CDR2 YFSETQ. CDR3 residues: CASSWGLKAGSSYNEQFF. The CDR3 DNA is TGCGCCAGCAGCTGGGGGCTTAAAGCGGGGAGCTCCTACAATGAGCAGTTCTTC.

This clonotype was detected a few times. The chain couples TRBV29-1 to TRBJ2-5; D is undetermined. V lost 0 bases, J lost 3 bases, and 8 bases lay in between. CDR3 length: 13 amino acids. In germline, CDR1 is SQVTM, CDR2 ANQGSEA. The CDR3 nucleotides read TGCAGCGTTGAAGATCGGGCCAAAGAGACCCAGTACTTC. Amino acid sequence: CSVEDRAKETQYF.

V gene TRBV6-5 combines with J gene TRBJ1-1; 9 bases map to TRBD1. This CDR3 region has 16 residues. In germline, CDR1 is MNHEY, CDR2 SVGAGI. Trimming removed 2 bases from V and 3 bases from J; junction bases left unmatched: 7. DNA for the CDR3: TGTGCCAGCAGTTACCTCTGGACAGGGGCTCACACTGAAGCTTTCTTT. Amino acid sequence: CASSYLWTGAHTEAFF.

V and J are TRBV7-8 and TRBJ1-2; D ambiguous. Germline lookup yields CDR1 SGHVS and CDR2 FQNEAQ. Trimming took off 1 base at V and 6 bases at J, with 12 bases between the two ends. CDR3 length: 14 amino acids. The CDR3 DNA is TGTGCCAGCAGCTTAGGGAGGTCCGGAGATGGCTACACCTTC. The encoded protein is CASSLGRSGDGYTF.

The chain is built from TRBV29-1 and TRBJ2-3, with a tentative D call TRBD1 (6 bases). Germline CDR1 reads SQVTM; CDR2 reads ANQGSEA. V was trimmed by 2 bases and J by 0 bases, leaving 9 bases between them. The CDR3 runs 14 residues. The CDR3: CSVEQGKSTDTQYF. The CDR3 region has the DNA TGCAGCGTTGAACAGGGGAAAAGCACAGATACGCAGTATTTT.

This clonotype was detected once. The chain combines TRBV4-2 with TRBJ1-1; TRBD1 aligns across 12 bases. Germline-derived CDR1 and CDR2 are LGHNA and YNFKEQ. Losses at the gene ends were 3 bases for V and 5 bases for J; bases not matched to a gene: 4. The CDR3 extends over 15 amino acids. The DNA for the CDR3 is TGTGCCAGCAGCCAGAGGGACAGGGGGCATACTGAAGCTTTCTTT. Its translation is CASSQRDRGHTEAFF.

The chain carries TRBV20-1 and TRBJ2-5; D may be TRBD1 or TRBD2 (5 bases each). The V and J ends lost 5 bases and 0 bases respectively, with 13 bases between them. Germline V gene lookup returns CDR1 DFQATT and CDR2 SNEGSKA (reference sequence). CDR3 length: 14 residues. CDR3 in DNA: TGCAGTGCTGACCGGGACCGAAACCAAGAGACCCAGTACTTC. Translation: CSADRDRNQETQYF.

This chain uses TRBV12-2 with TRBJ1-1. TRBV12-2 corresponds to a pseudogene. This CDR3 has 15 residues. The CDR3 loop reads CASRLGMDGDAEAFF. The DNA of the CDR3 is TGTGCAAGTCGCTTAGGTATGGACGGCGACGCTGAAGCTTTCTTT.

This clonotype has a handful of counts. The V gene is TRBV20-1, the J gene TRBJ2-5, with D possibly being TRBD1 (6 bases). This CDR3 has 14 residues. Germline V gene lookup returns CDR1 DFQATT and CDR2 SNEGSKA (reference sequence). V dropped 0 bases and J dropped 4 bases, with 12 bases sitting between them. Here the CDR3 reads CSARDFGRGETQYF. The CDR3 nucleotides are TGCAGTGCTAGAGATTTTGGCAGGGGAGAGACCCAGTACTTC.

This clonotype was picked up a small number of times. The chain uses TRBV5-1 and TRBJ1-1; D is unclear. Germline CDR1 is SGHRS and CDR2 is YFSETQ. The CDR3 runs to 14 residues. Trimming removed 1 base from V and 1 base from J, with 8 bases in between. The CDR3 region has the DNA TGCGCCAGCAGCTTGTTCTATGGGAACACTGAAGCTTTCTTT. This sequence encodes CASSLFYGNTEAFF.